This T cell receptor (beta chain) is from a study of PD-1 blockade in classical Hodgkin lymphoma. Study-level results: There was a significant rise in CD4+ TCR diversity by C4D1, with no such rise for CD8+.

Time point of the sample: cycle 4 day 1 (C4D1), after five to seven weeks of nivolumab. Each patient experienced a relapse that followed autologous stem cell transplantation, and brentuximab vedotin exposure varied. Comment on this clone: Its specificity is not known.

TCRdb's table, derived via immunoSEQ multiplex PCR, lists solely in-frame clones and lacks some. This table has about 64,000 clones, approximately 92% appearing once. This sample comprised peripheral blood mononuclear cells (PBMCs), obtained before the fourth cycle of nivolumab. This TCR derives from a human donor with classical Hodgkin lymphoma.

The CDR3 DNA reads as TGTGCCAGCAGTTTTACCGGGACTACAGGCACAGATACGCAGTATTTT. It codes for CASSFTGTTGTDTQYF. The chain carries TRBV11-2 and TRBJ2-3, with 7 bases that match TRBD2. J gave up 1 base and V 6 bases, and 10 bases lay outside the gene matches. This CDR3 spans 16 amino acids. Germline lookup yields CDR1 SGHAT and CDR2 FQNNGV.